This is a list of T cell receptor beta chains from one sample in a study of blood T cell repertoires in COVID-19. The data were produced by immunoSEQ multiplex PCR, yet TCRdb's version contains in-frame clones alone and is incomplete. The table shows hundreds of thousands of clones, with approximately 87% occurring only once. The source material was peripheral blood. Receptors originate from a man aged 55 to 70 who had recovered from COVID-19. Both conserved end residues are part of each CDR3. The order of the fields is CDR3 length, J gene, V gene, D gene, clone size, CDR3 protein, CDR3 DNA. D genes are given only for firm matches. Size values are once, few and many counts, or a class for expanded clones, and some rows have none.

CDR3 length: 17; J gene: TRBJ1-4; V gene: TRBV19; D gene: TRBD1; clone size: NA; CDR3 protein: CASSIFASGTGNEKLFF; CDR3 DNA: TGTGCCAGTAGTATATTCGCCTCCGGGACAGGGAACGAAAAACTGTTTTTT
CDR3 length: 14; J gene: TRBJ1-1; V gene: TRBV30; D gene: NA; clone size: NA; CDR3 protein: CAWRLGGPDTEAFF; CDR3 DNA: TGTGCCTGGAGATTGGGGGGACCGGACACTGAAGCTTTCTTT
CDR3 length: 11; J gene: TRBJ2-1; V gene: TRBV11-2; D gene: NA; clone size: NA; CDR3 protein: CASSRYNEQFF; CDR3 DNA: TGTGCCAGCAGCCGCTACAATGAGCAGTTCTTC
CDR3 length: 12; J gene: TRBJ2-3; V gene: TRBV28; D gene: NA; clone size: NA; CDR3 protein: CASSWTTDTQYF; CDR3 DNA: TGTGCCAGCAGTTGGACTACAGATACGCAGTATTTT
CDR3 length: 15; J gene: TRBJ2-7; V gene: TRBV6-5; D gene: TRBD1; clone size: NA; CDR3 protein: CASSYSVQGTYEQYF; CDR3 DNA: TGTGCCAGCAGTTACTCGGTACAGGGGACCTACGAGCAGTACTTC
CDR3 length: 13; J gene: TRBJ1-4; V gene: TRBV6-6; D gene: TRBD1; clone size: NA; CDR3 protein: CASSPGTGLKLFF; CDR3 DNA: TGTGCCAGCAGTCCCGGGACAGGGTTGAAACTGTTTTTT
CDR3 length: 16; J gene: TRBJ2-6; V gene: TRBV5-4; D gene: NA; clone size: NA; CDR3 protein: CASSWRGRTGANVLTF; CDR3 DNA: TGTGCCAGCAGCTGGCGGGGGCGGACTGGGGCCAACGTCCTGACTTTC
CDR3 length: 13; J gene: TRBJ1-4; V gene: TRBV11-2; D gene: NA; clone size: NA; CDR3 protein: CASSRGLNEKLFF; CDR3 DNA: TGTGCCAGCAGCAGGGGACTTAATGAAAAACTGTTTTTT
CDR3 length: 16; J gene: TRBJ2-7; V gene: TRBV19; D gene: TRBD2; clone size: NA; CDR3 protein: CASSTHSGLGVYEQYF; CDR3 DNA: TGTGCCAGTAGTACGCATAGCGGACTAGGAGTCTACGAGCAGTACTTC
CDR3 length: 15; J gene: TRBJ2-2; V gene: TRBV7-3; D gene: TRBD2; clone size: once; CDR3 protein: CASSPGLAGSGELFF; CDR3 DNA: TGTGCCAGCAGCCCGGGACTAGCGGGGTCCGGGGAGCTGTTTTTT
CDR3 length: 16; J gene: TRBJ1-3; V gene: TRBV3-1/TRBV3-2; D gene: TRBD1; clone size: NA; CDR3 protein: CASSQVPTGVGNTIYF; CDR3 DNA: TGTGCCAGCAGCCAGGTTCCGACAGGGGTTGGAAACACCATATATTTT
CDR3 length: 14; J gene: TRBJ2-7; V gene: TRBV13; D gene: NA; clone size: many; CDR3 protein: CASSPQGHSYEQYF; CDR3 DNA: TGTGCCAGCAGCCCCCAGGGTCACTCCTACGAGCAGTACTTC
CDR3 length: 18; J gene: TRBJ1-5; V gene: TRBV4-1; D gene: NA; clone size: NA; CDR3 protein: CASSQDSPDSLSGQPQHF; CDR3 DNA: TGCGCCAGCAGCCAAGATAGCCCTGATTCCCTTTCGGGTCAGCCCCAGCATTTT
CDR3 length: 14; J gene: TRBJ2-5; V gene: TRBV28; D gene: TRBD2; clone size: once; CDR3 protein: CASRSGLAQETQYF; CDR3 DNA: TGTGCCAGCAGGTCGGGACTAGCCCAAGAGACCCAGTACTTC
CDR3 length: 11; J gene: TRBJ2-3; V gene: TRBV6-5; D gene: NA; clone size: NA; CDR3 protein: CASKALNTQYF; CDR3 DNA: TGTGCCAGCAAAGCGTTAAATACGCAGTATTTT
CDR3 length: 13; J gene: TRBJ1-1; V gene: TRBV18; D gene: NA; clone size: NA; CDR3 protein: CASSFAENTEAFF; CDR3 DNA: TGTGCCAGCTCCTTCGCAGAGAACACTGAAGCTTTCTTT
CDR3 length: 13; J gene: TRBJ2-1; V gene: TRBV2; D gene: NA; clone size: NA; CDR3 protein: CASSEALGQGQFF; CDR3 DNA: TGTGCCAGCAGTGAAGCGCTGGGACAAGGGCAGTTCTTC
CDR3 length: 15; J gene: TRBJ2-7; V gene: TRBV5-1; D gene: TRBD2; clone size: NA; CDR3 protein: CASSLVRAGDHEQYF; CDR3 DNA: TGCGCCAGCAGCCTCGTAAGAGCGGGAGACCACGAGCAGTACTTC
CDR3 length: 12; J gene: TRBJ2-3; V gene: TRBV27; D gene: NA; clone size: NA; CDR3 protein: CASSFSSDTQYF; CDR3 DNA: TGTGCCAGCAGTTTTAGCTCGGATACGCAGTATTTT
CDR3 length: 13; J gene: TRBJ1-5; V gene: TRBV18; D gene: NA; clone size: NA; CDR3 protein: CASSPRQDQPQHF; CDR3 DNA: TGTGCCAGCTCACCCCGACAGGATCAGCCCCAGCATTTT
CDR3 length: 13; J gene: TRBJ2-7; V gene: TRBV5-4; D gene: NA; clone size: NA; CDR3 protein: CASSPTDSYEQYF; CDR3 DNA: TGTGCCAGCAGCCCGACGGACAGCTACGAGCAGTACTTC
CDR3 length: 17; J gene: TRBJ2-7; V gene: TRBV5-1; D gene: TRBD2; clone size: NA; CDR3 protein: CASSLTSTSGSPYEQYF; CDR3 DNA: TGCGCCAGCAGCTTGACCTCGACTAGCGGGAGCCCCTACGAGCAGTACTTC
CDR3 length: 14; J gene: TRBJ1-1; V gene: TRBV7-9; D gene: NA; clone size: NA; CDR3 protein: CASKQAEGRSEAFF; CDR3 DNA: TGTGCCAGCAAACAGGCGGAAGGACGTTCTGAAGCTTTCTTT